Listed here are 8 T cell receptor beta chains from one sample, sequenced in a study of CD8 T cells in Susac syndrome. Reverse transcription of roughly 0.5 to 1 ug RNA was performed with random hexamers. TCRdb fed the immunoSEQ multiplex PCR reads into MiXCR, producing one record per CDR3 protein. Found here are fewer than 300,000 distinct CDR3 sequences, 85% of them singletons; the top ten hold 0.095% to 0.14%. Sequences were obtained from CD8+ T cells from PBMCs. Receptors were obtained from a human donor with multiple sclerosis.

The chain is built from TRBV3-1 and TRBJ2-7, with 7 bases aligning to TRBD1. Germline V gene data show CDR1 as LGHDT and CDR2 as YNNKEL (reference sequence). The CDR3 runs 16 residues. Germline trimming cut 1 base from V and 2 bases from J; bases unmatched to any gene: 8. The CDR3 nucleotides read TGTGCCAGCAGCCAAGGAGCTGGGACAGCCCCCTACGAGCAGTACTTC. Encoded protein: CASSQGAGTAPYEQYF.

The rearrangement uses TRBV24-1 and TRBJ2-5; maybe TRBD2 (5 bases). Germline V gene data show CDR1 as KGHDR and CDR2 as SFDVKD. The length of the CDR3 is 16 residues. Trimming pared 3 bases from V and 1 base from J, leaving 14 bases between. The CDR3 DNA follows: TGTGCCACCAGTGATCCGGAGGAAGACGGCCAAGAGACCCAGTACTTC. It codes for CATSDPEEDGQETQYF.

V and J are TRBV28 and TRBJ1-5; D possibly corresponds to TRBD1 (5 bases). Trimming cost V 2 bases and J 7 bases, with 12 bases left between them. The germline V gene has CDR1 MDHEN and CDR2 SYDVKM. This CDR3 is built from 14 residues. CDR3 loop: CASSLMEGWQPQHF. CDR3 coding DNA: TGTGCCAGCAGTTTAATGGAGGGGTGGCAGCCCCAGCATTTT.

This rearrangement joins TRBV14 to TRBJ2-3; D is ambiguous. This CDR3 spans 16 amino acids. The germline V and J ends were trimmed by 0 bases and 1 base, with 11 bases remaining between them. Germline CDR1 SGHDN, CDR2 FVKESK. The DNA for the CDR3 is TGTGCCAGCAGCCAAGAATTTCGGGTCCGCACAGATACGCAGTATTTT. Its translation is CASSQEFRVRTDTQYF.

V gene TRBV12-5 combines with J gene TRBJ1-2; 7 nucleotides match TRBD1. The CDR3 length is 13 residues. The junction had 9 bases not matched to a gene; V was cut back by 6 bases and J by 8 bases. Germline V gene sequence: CDR1 LGHNT, CDR2 FRNRAP. Here the CDR3 DNA reads TGTGCTAGTGGCCCCGACAGGGTTTGGGGCTACACCTTC. Protein: CASGPDRVWGYTF.

On this clonotype: An end of the junction differs from the germline gene, which may be a read error. The rearrangement uses TRBV30 and TRBJ1-2; D possibly corresponds to TRBD1 (5 bases). This CDR3 is 11 amino acids long. CDR1 and CDR2 from the germline V gene are GTSNPN and SVGIG (reference sequence). The CDR3 DNA reads TGTGCCTGGAGATTAGGGACGGGCTTCACCTTC. This encodes CAWRLGTGFTF. Together with reference TRBV30 and TRBJ1-2, the CDR3 gives the full variable domain: SQTIHQWPATLVQPVGSPLSLECTVEGTSNPNLYWYRQAAGRGLQLLFYSVGIGQISSEVPQNLSASRPQDRQFILSSKKLLLSDSGFYLCAWRLGTGFTFGSGTRLTVV.

The chain is built from TRBV12-1 and TRBJ2-7. TRBV12-1 is reported as a pseudogene. The CDR3 sequence is 17 residues long. The chain's CDR3 is CASSLQGFVNAAYEQYF. Written as DNA, the CDR3 is TGTGCCAGCAGCCTTCAAGGGTTCGTTAACGCGGCTTACGAGCAGTACTTC.

This rearrangement joins TRBV7-8 to TRBJ1-3; D gene uncertain. Germline loops: CDR1 SGHVS, CDR2 FQNEAQ. With 4 bases removed from V and 3 bases from J, the gap between germline ends came to 22 bases. This CDR3 comprises 18 residues. The CDR3 region is CASSSQRDMPARGNTIYF. The CDR3 DNA is TGTGCCAGCAGCTCACAACGAGACATGCCAGCTCGTGGAAACACCATATATTTT.